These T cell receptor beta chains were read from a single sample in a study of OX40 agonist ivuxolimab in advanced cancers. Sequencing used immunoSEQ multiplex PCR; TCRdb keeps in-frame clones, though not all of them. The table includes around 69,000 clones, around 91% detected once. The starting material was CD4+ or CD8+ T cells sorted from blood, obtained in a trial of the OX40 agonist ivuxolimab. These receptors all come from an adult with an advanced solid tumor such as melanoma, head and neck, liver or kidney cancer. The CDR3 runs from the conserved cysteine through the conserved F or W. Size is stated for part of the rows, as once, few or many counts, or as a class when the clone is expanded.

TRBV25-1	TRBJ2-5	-	CASSGWGVNGQETQYF
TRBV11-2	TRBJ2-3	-	CASSFGPKGRLDTQYF
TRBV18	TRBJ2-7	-	CASSPQEREWTYEQYF
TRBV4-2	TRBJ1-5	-	CASSQWTGSQPQHF
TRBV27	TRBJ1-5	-	CASSSRAGVQPQHF
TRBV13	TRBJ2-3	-	CASSSGPEGADTQYF
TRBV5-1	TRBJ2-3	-	CASSLEKTTSTDTQYF
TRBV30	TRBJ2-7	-	CAWSVTGASRGYEQYF
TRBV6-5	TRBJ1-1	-	CASSYTGPDTEAFF
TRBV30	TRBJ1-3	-	CAWKISGNTIYF
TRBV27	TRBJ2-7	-	CASSWTAAPTYEQYF
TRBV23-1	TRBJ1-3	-	CASSPRQGGSSGNTIYF
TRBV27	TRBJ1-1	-	CASSLTGGLSEAFF
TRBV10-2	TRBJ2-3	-	CASSEMAGGSTDTQYF
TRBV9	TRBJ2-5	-	CASSVGGRIETQYF
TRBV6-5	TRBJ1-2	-	CASRNQGLIYGYTF
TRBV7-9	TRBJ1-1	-	CASSLSQGRDTEAFF
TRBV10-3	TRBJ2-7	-	CAISDGGTGEQYF
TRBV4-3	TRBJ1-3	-	CASSQRTAGNTIYF
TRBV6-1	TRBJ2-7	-	CASSEESWDRYEQYF
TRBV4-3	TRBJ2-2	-	CASSQDPGQGTGELFF
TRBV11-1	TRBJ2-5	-	CASSLAGTGETQYF
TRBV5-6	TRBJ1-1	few	CASSLGRVAFF
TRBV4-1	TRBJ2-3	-	CASSPITGGPTDTQYF
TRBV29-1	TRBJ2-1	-	CSVEELAYNEQFF
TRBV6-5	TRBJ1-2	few	CASSSRGQANYGYTF
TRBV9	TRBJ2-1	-	CASGAGLAGRSRNEQFF
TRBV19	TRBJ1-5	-	CASSIFRGPPQPQHF
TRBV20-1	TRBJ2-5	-	CSAQKETQYF
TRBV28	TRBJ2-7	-	CASSFGQASYEQYF